The present T cell receptor (beta chain) was sequenced within a study of T cells in Graves' hyperthyroidism and ophthalmopathy. RNA transcripts provided the source from which TCR beta CDR3 regions were amplified. TCR CDR3 regions were first amplified by RT-PCR with HTBI primers. One entry per CDR3 protein, called by TCRdb with MiXCR from the multiplex PCR reads. The table has about 360,000 distinct CDR3 sequences, 13% seen once; the top ten hold 9.2%. In its sample, this clonotype was seen many times. The CDR3 contains 15 residues. The V gene lost 2 bases and the J gene lost 2 bases, with 10 bases spanning the gap. Germline V gene data show CDR1 as KGHSH and CDR2 as LQKENI.

The TCR was taken from a young woman with Graves' hyperthyroidism. V and J are TRBV18 and TRBJ1-3; D perhaps matches TRBD1 (5 bases). Source material: blood. The CDR3 loop reads CASSPVGTTGNTIYF. The CDR3 DNA is TGTGCCAGCTCACCAGTCGGGACGACTGGAAACACCATATATTTT.